This TCR beta chain derives from a study of blood T cells in healthy people across ages. A J-beta primer mix and a sample-barcoded 5' primer were used in a second PCR of about 6 to 12 cycles. TCRdb re-called the 5' RACE reads with MiXCR, one entry per CDR3 protein. Among approximately 600,000 distinct CDR3 sequences listed, under 65% were seen once. V was clipped by 6 bases and J by 4 bases, with 8 bases between them. Germline V gene lookup returns CDR1 SGHRS and CDR2 YFSETQ. CDR3 size: 12 residues. Sequenced: blood. This receptor was obtained from a man between 60 and 75 years old in good health. The genes are TRBV5-1 and TRBJ2-1; maybe TRBD1 (5 bases). The CDR3 sequence is CASISGYNEQFF. As DNA, the CDR3 is TGCGCCAGCATATCAGGGTACAATGAGCAGTTCTTC.